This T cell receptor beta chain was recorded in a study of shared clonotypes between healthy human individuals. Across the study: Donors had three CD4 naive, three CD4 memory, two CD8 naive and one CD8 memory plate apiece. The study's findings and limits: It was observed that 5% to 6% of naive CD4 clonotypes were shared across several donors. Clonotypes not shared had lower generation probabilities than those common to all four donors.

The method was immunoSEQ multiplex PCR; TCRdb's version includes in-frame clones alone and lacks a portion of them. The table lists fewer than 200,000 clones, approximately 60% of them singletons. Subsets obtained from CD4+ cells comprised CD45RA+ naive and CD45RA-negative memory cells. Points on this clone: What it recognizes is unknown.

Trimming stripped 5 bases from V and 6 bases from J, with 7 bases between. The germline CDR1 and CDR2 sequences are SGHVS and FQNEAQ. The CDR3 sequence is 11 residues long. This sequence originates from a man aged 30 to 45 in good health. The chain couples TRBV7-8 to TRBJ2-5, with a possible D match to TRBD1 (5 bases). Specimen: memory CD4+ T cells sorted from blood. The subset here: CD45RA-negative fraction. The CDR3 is CASSQGQTQYF. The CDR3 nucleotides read TGTGCCAGCAGCCAGGGTCAGACCCAGTACTTC.